The following is a T cell receptor (beta chain) sequence with its context. This record comes from a study of blood T cell repertoires in COVID-19. About the research overall: Donors in the United States, Italy and Spain gave samples during acute or convalescent COVID-19. Sample material is recorded as cDNA or gDNA derived from T cells, B-cell-depleted T cells, or PBMCs.

In the authors' methods: From reference gene primer amplification, estimates of nucleated cell counts were derived. Repertoires were generated with immunoSEQ multiplex PCR, while TCRdb's copy carries only in-frame clones and drops some. V, J and clone size are taken as reported in that table, and D and trimming were inferred from the DNA itself. The repertoire holds approximately 35,000 clones, with roughly 88% as singletons. The sequence came from a man aged 55 to 70 with active COVID-19. The material sequenced was peripheral blood.

Here the CDR3 reads CASSPELDQPQHF. CDR3 bases: TGTGCCAGCTCACCCGAACTTGATCAGCCCCAGCATTTT. The chain is built from TRBV18 and TRBJ1-5; D is ambiguous. The CDR3 has 13 amino acids. V lost 3 bases to trimming and J lost 5 bases, with 8 bases between them. The germline CDR1 and CDR2 sequences are KGHSH and LQKENI.